This T cell receptor beta chain was obtained from a study of T cells in Graves' hyperthyroidism and ophthalmopathy. Study findings and constraints: Also found in blood were most expanded thyroid clonotypes above 0.001.

Thyroid ultrasound, orbital computed tomography, clinical symptoms, and serum thyroxine and TRAb underpinned diagnoses. At first hyperthyroidism diagnosis, before any ophthalmopathy symptoms, the blood sample was collected. This clonotype was counted between two and nine times. What it binds is unknown. Germline CDR1 is SGHAT and CDR2 is FQNNGV. Trimming took 4 bases from V and 4 from J; bases not matched to a gene: 22. The CDR3 totals 20 residues. Amplified regions were TCR beta CDR3 sequences from RNA transcripts. Using the HTBI primer set, a first-round RT-PCR was run on the TCR CDR3. TCRdb called the multiplex PCR reads again in MiXCR, with one record for every CDR3 protein. In the table there are about 130,000 distinct CDR3 sequences, over 20% of which are singletons.

The sequencing sample was made of blood. The V and J genes are TRBV11-2 and TRBJ2-1; 7 positions agree with TRBD1. This TCR derives from a woman between 50 and 59 years old with Graves' hyperthyroidism that later progressed to Graves' ophthalmopathy. The CDR3 nucleotides read TGTGCCAGCAGCTCTCCTCGGGACAGCCATTCGTATAGCAGGTACAATGAGCAGTTCTTC. Protein sequence: CASSSPRDSHSYSRYNEQFF.